A single sample gave rise to the 10 T cell receptor beta chains below, sequenced in a study of blood T cell repertoires in COVID-19. The assay was immunoSEQ multiplex PCR, and TCRdb's table has in-frame clones only and misses some. The repertoire holds roughly 330,000 clones, 87% seen once, with just over 9.5% in the top ten. Sequencing was carried out using peripheral blood. Receptors were obtained from a man between 25 and 39 years old with COVID-19, enrolled during active disease.

This clone has a handful of counts. The V and J genes are TRBV9 and TRBJ1-6; D is perhaps TRBD1 (5 bases). The germline V gene has CDR1 SGDLS and CDR2 YYNGEE. Trimming shortened V by 2 bases and J by 7 bases, and 13 bases separated the two germline ends. This CDR3 has 15 amino acids. Here the CDR3 reads CASSVQAGRNSPLHF. CDR3 nucleotides: TGTGCCAGCAGCGTTCAGGCAGGGAGGAATTCACCCCTCCACTTT.

The J gene is TRBJ2-7, the V gene TRBV21-1; TRBD2, the D gene given by the table, was not confirmed from the DNA. TRBV21-1 is an annotated pseudogene. This CDR3 has 14 residues. The CDR3 spells CASTLVAIGYEQYF. CDR3 nucleotide sequence: TGTGCCAGCACCCTAGTGGCGATCGGCTACGAGCAGTACTTC.

This clone is a singleton in its sample. The chain uses TRBV16 and TRBJ2-1, with no clear D. Per germline, CDR1 KGHSY and CDR2 FQNENV. The length of the CDR3 is 17 residues. V gave up 0 bases and J gave up 0 bases, with 12 bases separating them. CDR3 residues: CASSQSGAGSSYNEQFF. CDR3 DNA: TGTGCCAGCAGCCAATCGGGCGCAGGCAGCTCCTACAATGAGCAGTTCTTC. The variable domain in full, with the rest retrieved from reference TRBV16 and TRBJ2-1, is GEEVAQTPKHLVRGEGQKAKLYCAPIKGHSYVFWYQQVLKNEFKFLISFQNENVFDETGMPKERFSAKCLPNSPCSLEIQATKLEDSAVYFCASSQSGAGSSYNEQFFGPGTRLTVL.

The table lists this clone with a count of one. This rearrangement joins TRBV7-2 to TRBJ2-7, with TRBD2 matching 8 bases. Trimming cost V 1 base and J 3 bases; bases outside gene matches: 8. The germline gives CDR1 SGHTA, CDR2 FQGNSA. The CDR3 length is 16 residues. The CDR3 nucleotides read TGTGCCAGCAGCTTAGGCGGGGGGCGAATAGTCTACGAGCAGTACTTC. Translation gives CASSLGGGRIVYEQYF.

The chain recombines TRBV4-3 with TRBJ1-2, with D maybe TRBD1 (5 bases). The germline CDR1 and CDR2 sequences are LGHNA and YSLEER. Trimming took 3 bases from V and 6 from J, leaving 17 bases between them. CDR3 length: 15 amino acids. CDR3 DNA sequence: TGCGCCAGCAGCCAGGGGCCTCAGGGTCAGAATGGCTACACCTTC. This encodes CASSQGPQGQNGYTF.

V is TRBV7-2 and J is TRBJ1-1; tentatively, D is TRBD1 (5 bases). CDR1 is SGHTA and CDR2 is FQGNSA in the germline V gene. The CDR3 runs to 15 residues. Trimming cost V 0 bases and J 4 bases, with 12 bases left between them. CDR3: CASSLAFGGFTEAFF. CDR3 DNA: TGTGCCAGCAGCTTAGCGTTTGGGGGGTTCACTGAAGCTTTCTTT.

The genes are TRBV6-4 and TRBJ2-2, with TRBD1 identical over 7 bases. Germline V gene sequence: CDR1 MRHNA, CDR2 SNTAGT. CDR3 length equals 13 residues. V lost 10 bases and J lost 1; bases outside the gene matches: 3. CDR3 DNA sequence: TGTGCCATCGGGACAGAGAACACCGGGGAGCTGTTTTTT. Protein product: CAIGTENTGELFF.

The J gene is TRBJ1-2, the V gene TRBV15; 10 bases fit TRBD1. V was pared by 3 bases and J by 5 bases, with 3 bases of the junction left unmatched. Germline lookup yields CDR1 LNHNV and CDR2 YYDKDF (reference sequence). The CDR3 spans 14 residues. Written as DNA, the CDR3 is TGTGCCACCAGCAGGGGACAGGGGCCTTATGGCTACACCTTC. It translates to CATSRGQGPYGYTF.

The V gene is TRBV7-2, the J gene TRBJ2-5; tentative D call: TRBD2 (7 bases). V dropped 5 bases and J dropped 2 bases, with 12 bases sitting between them. Germline CDR1 is SGHTA and CDR2 is FQGNSA. This CDR3 is built from 14 residues. CDR3 nucleotides: TGTGCCAGCAGCGGCGGGGGCTTTCAAGAGACCCAGTACTTC. This sequence encodes CASSGGGFQETQYF.

A single count supports this clone. The chain is built from TRBV5-4 and TRBJ2-1; D unresolved. Per germline, CDR1 SGHNT and CDR2 YYREEE (reference sequence). This CDR3 is built from 13 residues. V was shortened by 1 base and J by 5 bases, with 7 bases between the two germline ends. The CDR3 here is CASSLLNDNEQFF. The CDR3 DNA follows: TGTGCCAGCAGCTTGTTAAATGACAATGAGCAGTTCTTC.